This T cell receptor beta chain was recovered during a study of cytomegalovirus exposure and HLA in healthy donors. V gave up 2 bases and J gave up 3 bases, with 5 bases separating them. This CDR3 spans 12 amino acids. Germline V gives CDR1 MGHDK, CDR2 SYGVNS. Whole-study results and caveats: HLA restriction was apparent for most CMV-associated TCR beta chains in a later analysis. The authors confirmed in vitro that three CMV-associated chains were specific for CMV antigens.

Comment on this clone: No antigen is known for it.

Primers for the PCR totalled 60 Vbeta and 13 Jbeta. The assay was immunoSEQ multiplex PCR, and TCRdb's table has in-frame clones only and misses some. The sample shows 45,000 or so clones, and roughly a sixth sits with its ten largest clones. This rearrangement joins TRBV25-1 to TRBJ2-7; the D gene is possibly TRBD1 (5 bases). The receptor was isolated from a male donor in good health and CMV-seronegative. Material for sequencing was PBMCs. CDR3 sequence reads: CASSERGYEQYF. CDR3 in DNA: TGTGCCAGCAGTGAAAGGGGCTACGAGCAGTACTTC.